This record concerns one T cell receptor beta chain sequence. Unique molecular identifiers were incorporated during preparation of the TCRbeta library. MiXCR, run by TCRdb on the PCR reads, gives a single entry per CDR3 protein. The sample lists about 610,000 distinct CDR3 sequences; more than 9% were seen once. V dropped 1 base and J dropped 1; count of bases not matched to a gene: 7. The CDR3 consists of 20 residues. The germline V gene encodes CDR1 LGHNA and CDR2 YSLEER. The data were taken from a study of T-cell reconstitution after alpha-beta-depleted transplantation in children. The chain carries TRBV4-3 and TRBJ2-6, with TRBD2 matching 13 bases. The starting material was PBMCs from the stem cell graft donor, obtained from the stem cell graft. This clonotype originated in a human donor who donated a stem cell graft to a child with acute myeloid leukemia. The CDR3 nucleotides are TGCGCCAGCAGCCAAGTTTGGGGGGGACTAGCGGGATCTGGGGCCAACGTCCTGACTTTC. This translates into CASSQVWGGLAGSGANVLTF.